This entry describes one T cell receptor (beta chain). Its antigen remains unidentified. Nothing much larger sits one base from this clone, and base qualities are not available. The CDR3 covers 16 residues, taking in both the cysteine and the phenylalanine. CDR3 DNA only is kept here, 48 bases in frame from base 1. The germline V gene sets CDR1 to MNHEY and CDR2 to SVGAGI. Compared with germline, V lacks 2 bases and J lacks 5 bases; bases without a gene match: 9. To prepare the library, the immunoSEQ multiplex PCR assay was applied. For the multiplex PCR, a mixture combining 60 forward primers for TCR Vbeta segments and 13 reverse primers for TCR Jbeta segments was used. A multiplex PCR assay on genomic DNA amplified the CDR3 region of rearranged TCR beta genes. On the Illumina HiSeq System, the amplified TCR beta libraries were sequenced as 87-base-pair reads. For the original study's pipeline: Across the roughly 700 repertoires, a later analysis counted tens of millions of unique TCR beta chains, approximately 10 million of which were shared by at least two donors. A nearest-neighbor algorithm error-corrected the raw reads and collapsed the reads into unique sequences, merging closely related sequences to remove PCR and sequencing errors. CDR3 sequences were aligned to IMGT reference sequences to assign V, D and J gene segments. Each retained sequence needed at least a six-nucleotide match to both a V gene segment and a J gene segment. A rearrangement was called productive if the CDR3 had no stop codons and remained in frame with V and J, and every other rearrangement was called non-productive. Following IMGT convention, CDR3 was defined as the stretch from the second conserved V-encoded cysteine up to the conserved J-encoded phenylalanine. Sequences without an unambiguous match to a single V gene segment were excluded from the earlier analysis of about 630 of the donors. An earlier analysis of several hundred of the donors called V segments functional above 56.7% productive rearrangements and segregating when the between-donor standard deviation exceeded 5%. A statistical classification framework was built to diagnose cytomegalovirus status from the catalog of TCR beta chain sequences. A later analysis assigned V and J genes by comparing TCR nucleotide sequences with IMGT/GENE-DB human TR gene sequences. A later analysis assigned CDR3 sequences and most-parsimonious VDJ recombination scenarios with the TCRdist pipeline. In a later analysis, each TCR beta chain was defined by its CDR3 amino acid sequence together with its V-gene family, and reads lacking a unique V-gene family were excluded. As a way to deal with suspected cross-contamination and a sequencing artifact, a later analysis dropped nearly 600 nucleotide sequences that were highly shared and had low generation probability. In a later analysis, a clonal expansion index for each public chain was calculated from normalized within-repertoire ranks of inferred template counts. Generation probabilities in a later analysis came from a VDJ recombination model fitted to out-of-frame rearrangements, and those results were checked against IGoR. Hypergeometric tests were used in a later analysis to score TCR-TCR, TCR-HLA and TCR-CMV co-occurrence, with a repertoire-size bias correction applied to the TCR pairs. In a later analysis, false discovery rates were estimated by permuting HLA or CMV assignments 20 times. A later analysis grouped co-occurring TCRs with DBSCAN, adding TCRdist sequence similarity when clustering within HLA-allele-positive subsets. Repertoires with fewer than 30,000 or more than 120,000 public chains were left out of co-occurrence clustering, as were four to six repertoires with anomalous nucleotide sharing. Imported from immuneACCESS, the table was reduced by TCRdb to in-frame sequences with V and J called. These copies leave out some clones; in studies compared against another copy, an unresolved V gene accounts for under half, and the cause of the remainder is not known. V and J calls and clone size come straight from that table; D and trimming were deduced from the DNA. Within this sample are about 170,000 clones, with 82% of them counted one time only. Of the sample, 1.5% is held by the ten largest clones.

In total, 666 healthy bone marrow donors made up the cohort. Cohort members were all nominally healthy when sampled, although unrecorded immune exposures were likely present. The donor tested CMV seronegative and was one of the 352 seronegative cohort members. Each donor provided a peripheral blood sample, and peripheral blood mononuclear cells were used for TCR beta sequencing. Genomic DNA extraction from the blood cell samples was performed with the Qiagen DNeasy Blood Extraction Kit. The sample comes from a study of cytomegalovirus exposure and HLA in healthy donors (dated by TCRdb to about 2017). A note on the overall study: An earlier analysis of 587 of the donors reported 250 to 300 Gb of sequence data and around 110 million unique TCR beta sequences from 150 million to 200 million T cells. An early release covering roughly 640 HLA-typed donors comprised 250 to 350 gigabases of sequencing data and around 80 million unique TCR sequences. Of the roughly 400 genotyped donors, roughly 80% were placed in the genetic ancestry cluster associated with self-reported Caucasian donors. The aim of the study was to test whether cataloging public T cell receptors could identify signatures of past pathogen exposure. The study used immunosequencing to profile the T cell repertoires of 600 to 850 subjects and linked those repertoires to cytomegalovirus serostatus. In addition to the first cohort of several hundred subjects, a separate validation cohort of under 150 different subjects was used. High-throughput TCR immunosequencing, statistical association of individual TCRs with disease status, and machine learning were combined to predict cytomegalovirus infection status. A later analysis re-analyzed previously published TCR beta repertoires from 650 to 800 donors and added high-resolution HLA genotyping to study TCR occurrence patterns. Rather than using new phenotypic data, the later analysis identified candidate immune exposures from TCR beta sequences and from how often those sequences occurred across donors. An earlier analysis of several hundred of the donors used high-throughput TCR beta sequencing to judge whether each TCR beta V gene segment behaved as functional or pseudogenic. Donor age, sex, ethnicity and CMV serostatus were compiled together with the repertoire data. Genome-wide SNP genotypes for about 65% of the roughly 670 donors were used in a later genetic analysis, which treated that subset as a discovery cohort. Every repertoire in the discovery cohort had been generated on one and the same sequencing platform. Both class I and class II loci were covered by HLA typing, at four-digit resolution. Typing coverage differed by locus: A, B, C, DRB1 and DQB1 were typed in roughly 620-630 donors, DQA1 in about 500, DPA1 in some 570, and DPB1 in 472. Roughly 5 DR-DQ haplotypes were handled as single units for association and clustering, since linkage in the cohort was strong. On average, roughly 240,000 unique TCR beta nucleotide sequences were sequenced per donor among several hundred genotyped donors of the cohort, with roughly 18% of those sequences being non-productive.

Overall results and qualifications from the work: Some IMGT-functional V segments, including TRBV6-2 and TRBV6-3, could not be told apart with the 87-base-pair reads, so those segments were excluded. HLA typing was unavailable for some donors at each locus, so association tests used only the typed subset. A total of roughly 160 TCR beta chains were listed by the study as associated with cytomegalovirus. According to a later analysis, TCR association rates differed among HLA loci, with DRB1 alleles showing the most associated TCRs and HLA-C alleles showing the fewest. A further reported finding was that TCR beta sequences accurately predicted the HLA-A and HLA-B alleles for most subjects in the first cohort. An earlier analysis of approximately 590 of the donors showed that most TCR beta V segments appeared in productive rearrangements either about 87% or about 30% of the time, which broadly matched IMGT annotations. When HLA alleles, especially DR and DQ, strongly co-occurred, TCR associations were difficult to assign to individual alleles. At a false discovery rate of 0.05, a later analysis linked about 16,000 TCR beta sequences to specific HLA alleles. In vitro tests confirmed that a few of the cytomegalovirus-associated TCR beta chains recognize cytomegalovirus antigens. Correlated functional status among segregating V segments might reflect linkage disequilibrium, but an unknown experimental factor could not be ruled out. The presence/absence analyses assumed that sequencing depth was roughly uniform across donors, and that assumption may not be true. In a later analysis, several top co-occurrence clusters were reported to appear linked to parvovirus B19, influenza, CMV and Epstein-Barr virus. A cluster of highly shared sequence variants was judged likely to be a technical artifact of the sequencing pipeline. In both the original and validation cohorts, the classifier was reported to diagnose cytomegalovirus status with high specificity and sensitivity. This cohort had only TCR beta chains sequenced, and the lack of alpha or paired-chain data limited which features could be detected. In a later analysis, most CMV-associated TCR beta chains were found to appear HLA-restricted, with HLA associations seemingly driven largely by CMV exposure. Compared with equally common non-associated chains, HLA-associated TCR beta chains in a later analysis were more clonally expanded and had lower generation probabilities. While some public TCRs were present in many individuals, most TCR sequences turned up only very rarely across donors. A later genetic analysis associated a missense DCLRE1C variant with V-gene and J-gene trimming of TCR beta chains, and an independent cohort replicated the association. It was suggested by the authors that the approach could potentially be generalized to other disease states and immunological phenotypes. According to a later genetic analysis, donors in an Asian-associated ancestry cluster had fewer N-insertions in productive TCRs than the roughly 700-donor mean. Because counts were too low, about 18 rarely observed V segments, including chromosome 9 orphons, were excluded from the earlier analysis of some 540 of the donors. For the cohort, immune exposure information was limited to CMV serostatus.

Sequencing input: PBMCs. The chain is made from TRBV6-5 and TRBJ2-7; 10 bases in the junction line up with TRBD1. The TCR originated in a male donor in good health and CMV-seronegative. In nucleotide form, the sequence is TGTGCCAGCAGTTACCTGCCGGGACAGGGGAACCACGAGCAGTACTTC. Its coded protein is CASSYLPGQGNHEQYF.